A single sample is the source of the 28 T cell receptor beta chains below, sequenced in a study of T cell repertoires in cytomegalovirus infection. TCRdb re-called the reads through MiXCR, storing one row per CDR3 protein. The sample has 150,000 to 200,000 distinct CDR3 sequences, under 30% seen once. Specimen: PBMCs. Source of these receptors: a human donor in good health (CMV status not recorded). Some clones in this sample may be carry-over from other donors' samples.

This clonotype was seen more than once but under ten times. The rearrangement joins TRBV7-2 to TRBJ2-5, with 8 bases matching TRBD2. The V gene's germline CDR1 is SGHTA and CDR2 FQGNSA. There are 17 residues in the CDR3. Trimming took 4 bases from V and 3 from J; bases not matched to a gene: 13. CDR3 nucleotide sequence: TGTGCCAGCAGCTCGCCTTTAGGGCGGGGGGCCGAAGAGACCCAGTACTTC. It codes for CASSSPLGRGAEETQYF.

This chain joins TRBV29-1 and TRBJ2-2; D perhaps matches TRBD1 (6 bases). Trimming pared 3 bases from V and 7 bases from J, leaving 15 bases between. This CDR3 is 14 amino acids long. The germline V gene has CDR1 SQVTM and CDR2 ANQGSEA. In DNA form, the CDR3 reads TGCAGCGTTGACAAACCCTTAGGGGGCGGGGAGCTGTTTTTT. Protein sequence: CSVDKPLGGGELFF.

In this sample, this clonotype turned up a few times. The chain carries TRBV29-1 and TRBJ1-4, with a tentative D call TRBD1 (6 bases). Looked up from germline, CDR1 is SQVTM and CDR2 is ANQGSEA. The CDR3 is 13 residues long. Trimming took 4 bases from V and 3 from J, leaving 9 bases between them. CDR3 amino acids: CSVAGAANEKLFF. Written as DNA, the CDR3 is TGCAGCGTTGCGGGGGCAGCTAATGAAAAACTGTTTTTT. Full variable domain (remainder filled in from reference TRBV29-1 and TRBJ1-4): SAVISQKPSRDICQRGTSLTIQCQVDSQVTMMFWYRQQPGQSLTLIATANQGSEATYESGFVIDKFPISRPNLTFSTLTVSNMSPEDSSIYLCSVAGAANEKLFFGSGTQLSVL.

This rearrangement joins TRBV12-3 or TRBV12-4 to TRBJ2-7; D gene unclear. The CDR3 totals 12 residues. The V and J ends lost 2 bases and 5 bases respectively, with 7 bases between them. CDR3 loop: CASSLPYHEQYF. CDR3 in DNA: TGTGCCAGCAGTTTACCATACCACGAGCAGTACTTC.

In its sample, this clonotype was seen a few times. V is TRBV10-2 and J is TRBJ2-6, with D unclear. This CDR3 is 16 amino acids long. Trimming stripped 6 bases from V and 0 bases from J, with 12 bases between. Germline CDR1 is WSHSY and CDR2 is SAAADI. The CDR3 reads CASSYGRLSGANVLTF. For the CDR3, the DNA is TGCGCCAGCAGCTACGGTAGACTCTCTGGGGCCAACGTCCTGACTTTC.

This chain uses TRBV12-3 or TRBV12-4 with TRBJ1-5, with 9 bases aligning to TRBD1. The CDR3 has 13 amino acids. The ends lost 5 bases at V and 8 bases at J; junction bases unmatched: 4. As DNA, the CDR3 is TGTGCCAGCAGTCCGACAGGGGGAAAGCCCCAGCATTTT. It is translated as CASSPTGGKPQHF.

In nucleotides, the CDR3 is TGTGCCAGCAGCTTGGAACTTACTACCACCGTTGAGCAGTTCTTC. Translation: CASSLELTTTVEQFF. This chain uses TRBV5-4 with TRBJ2-1; no clear D gene. This CDR3 contains 15 residues. V lost 0 bases to trimming and J lost 9 bases, with 16 bases between them. Germline V gene data show CDR1 as SGHNT and CDR2 as YYREEE (reference sequence).

The V call is TRBV11-2, the J call TRBJ2-5, with D tentatively TRBD1 or TRBD2 (6 bases each). The germline V gene encodes CDR1 SGHAT and CDR2 FQNNGV. Trimming pared 6 bases from V and 5 bases from J, leaving 16 bases between. CDR3 size: 14 residues. CDR3: CASRPQGGSETQYF. The DNA of the CDR3 is TGTGCCAGCAGGCCCCAAGGGGGGTCGGAGACCCAGTACTTC.

This chain joins TRBV7-4 and TRBJ2-5, with 7 bases matching TRBD2. The CDR3 loop spans 13 amino acids. Per the germline V gene, CDR1 is SGHVT and CDR2 is SQSDAQ. Trimming at V came to 3 bases and at J to 5 bases, leaving 3 bases not matched to a gene. The CDR3 sequence is CASSFAGEETQYF. In DNA form, the CDR3 reads TGTGCCAGCAGCTTCGCGGGGGAGGAGACCCAGTACTTC.

This clonotype was counted between two and nine times. The chain couples TRBV12-5 to TRBJ2-3; TRBD1 is a possible D gene (5 bases). The CDR3 sequence is 16 residues long. Trimming took off 3 bases at V and 0 bases at J, with 13 bases between the two ends. Per the germline V gene, CDR1 is LGHNT and CDR2 is FRNRAP. CDR3 residues: CASGFGRQPSTDTQYF. Written as DNA, the CDR3 is TGTGCTAGTGGTTTCGGTCGACAGCCTAGCACAGATACGCAGTATTTT.

This chain links TRBV9 with TRBJ1-2; a possible D gene is TRBD1 (5 bases). The V gene's germline CDR1 is SGDLS and CDR2 YYNGEE. The CDR3 consists of 14 residues. Trimming took 3 bases from V and 5 from J, leaving 14 bases between them. The CDR3 protein is CASSDQRGTYGYTF. Here the CDR3 DNA reads TGTGCCAGCAGCGACCAAAGGGGTACTTATGGCTACACCTTC.

This clonotype was picked up many times. The CDR3 loop is CASSFIQGVLNTEAFF. CDR3 nucleotide sequence: TGTGCCAGCAGCTTTATTCAGGGAGTATTGAACACTGAAGCTTTCTTT. The chain couples TRBV7-8 to TRBJ1-1, with TRBD1 as a possible D gene (5 bases). This CDR3 has 16 residues. V gave up 3 bases and J gave up 0 bases, with 14 bases separating them. The germline CDR1 and CDR2 sequences are SGHVS and FQNEAQ.

In regard to this clonotype: A much more abundant neighbour one base away suggests this may be a read error. The V gene is TRBV7-2, the J gene TRBJ1-2, with D possibly TRBD1 on 5 matching bases. The CDR3 sequence is 16 residues long. Germline V CDR1 and CDR2: SGHTA, FQGNSA. Trimming removed 3 bases at V and 8 bases at J, with 22 bases between. CDR3 loop: CASSFRPGDVDRGYTF. CDR3 DNA sequence: TGTGCCAGCAGCTTTCGTCCGGGGGACGTCGATAGGGGCTACACCTTC. Combining the CDR3 with reference TRBV7-2 and TRBJ1-2 gives the whole variable domain GAGVSQSPSNKVTEKGKDVELRCDPISGHTALYWYRQSLGQGLEFLIYFQGNSAPDKSGLPSDRFSAERTGGSVSTLTIQRTQQEDSAVYLCASSFRPGDVDRGYTFGSGTRLTVV.

This clonotype has ten or more counts. The V and J genes are TRBV7-2 and TRBJ2-7, with TRBD1 as a possible D gene (7 bases). The CDR3 loop spans 16 amino acids. The V end lost 1 base, the J end lost 0 bases, and 13 bases lay between the germline ends. Germline CDR1 SGHTA, CDR2 FQGNSA. The CDR3 DNA is TGTGCCAGCAGCTTAGGAGGAGGGGGCGACTCCTACGAGCAGTACTTC. This gives the protein CASSLGGGGDSYEQYF.

This clonotype came up a few times. The chain recombines TRBV12-3 or TRBV12-4 with TRBJ2-7, with 8 bases that match TRBD1. This CDR3 contains 17 residues. With V trimmed by 3 bases and J by 0 bases, 10 bases remained unmatched. CDR3 sequence (DNA): TGTGCCAGCAGTTTGCACAGGGGGAAAGGGAGCTCCTACGAGCAGTACTTC. Its translation is CASSLHRGKGSSYEQYF.

The chain recombines TRBV6-2 or TRBV6-3 with TRBJ2-7; no definite D call. The V end was cut by 4 bases, the J end by 0 bases, with 7 bases between. Germline V gene sequence: CDR1 MNHEY, CDR2 SVGEGT. The CDR3 contains 13 residues. This chain's CDR3 is CASSSRSSYEQYF. The CDR3 DNA sequence: TGTGCCAGCAGTTCCAGGAGCTCCTACGAGCAGTACTTC.

This clonotype was found many times. The rearrangement uses TRBV7-2 and TRBJ2-3, with 12 bases aligning to TRBD2. The CDR3 extends over 18 amino acids. V dropped 4 bases and J dropped 2; count of bases not matched to a gene: 10. The germline V gene encodes CDR1 SGHTA and CDR2 FQGNSA. CDR3 residues: CASSSGRLAGVPTDTQYF. The CDR3 coding sequence is TGTGCCAGCAGCTCGGGCCGACTAGCGGGGGTCCCCACAGATACGCAGTATTTT. Together with reference TRBV7-2 and TRBJ2-3, the CDR3 gives the full variable domain: GAGVSQSPSNKVTEKGKDVELRCDPISGHTALYWYRQSLGQGLEFLIYFQGNSAPDKSGLPSDRFSAERTGGSVSTLTIQRTQQEDSAVYLCASSSGRLAGVPTDTQYFGPGTRLTVL.

The CDR3 nucleotides are TGCGCCAGCAGCCCCCGAGACTATTCAGAGACCCAGTACTTC. This translates into CASSPRDYSETQYF. The rearrangement uses TRBV4-1 and TRBJ2-5; D may be TRBD2 (5 bases). Germline CDR1 reads MGHRA; CDR2 reads YSYEKL. This CDR3 spans 14 amino acids. The V and J ends lost 4 bases and 4 bases respectively, with 13 bases between them.

The chain is built from TRBV7-3 and TRBJ2-3, with D possibly matching TRBD2 (6 bases). CDR3 length: 15 amino acids. Trimming cost V 0 bases and J 3 bases, with 10 bases left between them. The germline gives CDR1 SGHTA, CDR2 FQGTGA. Here the CDR3 DNA reads TGTGCCAGCAGCTTAACGGGCGGGGAGACAGATACGCAGTATTTT. The encoded protein is CASSLTGGETDTQYF.

The J gene is TRBJ1-4, the V gene TRBV29-1; D is undetermined. The V end was cut by 3 bases, the J end by 8 bases, with 7 bases between. Germline values: CDR1 SQVTM, CDR2 ANQGSEA. The length of the CDR3 is 11 residues. The CDR3 region is CSVDLGEKLFF. The CDR3 nucleotides are TGCAGCGTTGACCTAGGAGAAAAACTGTTTTTT.

There are many counts of this clonotype. The chain uses TRBV7-2 and TRBJ2-7, with D tentatively TRBD2 (5 bases). The CDR3 has 14 residues. Germline V lookup: CDR1 SGHTA, CDR2 FQGNSA. The V and J ends lost 4 bases and 0 bases respectively, with 10 bases between them. CDR3 coding DNA: TGTGCCAGCAGCTCGGACTGGAGCTCCTACGAGCAGTACTTC. This encodes CASSSDWSSYEQYF.

This clonotype showed up just a few times. The gene calls are TRBV6-2 or TRBV6-3 and TRBJ1-5; 7 bases match TRBD1. Germline V lookup: CDR1 MNHEY, CDR2 SVGEGT. J was trimmed by 0 bases and V by 6 bases; bases with no gene match: 8. There are 16 residues in the CDR3. CDR3 DNA sequence: TGTGCCAGCAGCTCGGGACAGCGACATAGCAATCAGCCCCAGCATTTT. This gives the protein CASSSGQRHSNQPQHF.

Note on this clonotype: An end of the junction differs from the germline gene, which may be a read error. This sequence joins TRBV7-8 and TRBJ1-1, with D perhaps matching TRBD1 (5 bases). CDR3 length equals 13 residues. Per the germline V gene, CDR1 is SGHVS and CDR2 is FQNEAQ. The CDR3 here is CASSSGVKTEAFF. The CDR3 bases are TGTGCCAGCAGCTCGGGGGTGAAAACTGAAGCTTTCTTT.

The chain links TRBV4-3 to TRBJ1-2; D unclear. Per germline, CDR1 LGHNA and CDR2 YSLEER. Deletions cut 0 bases from V and 1 base from J, with 6 bases between. The CDR3 runs to 14 residues. This chain's CDR3 is CASSQDTVNYGYTF. Here the CDR3 DNA reads TGCGCCAGCAGCCAAGATACGGTTAACTATGGCTACACCTTC.

With regard to this clonotype: One junction end disagrees with the germline gene, perhaps due to a read error. The chain is built from TRBV12-3 or TRBV12-4 and TRBJ2-4; 10 nucleotides match TRBD2. There are 13 residues in the CDR3. The CDR3 spells CASSSGASGGQHF. The CDR3 bases are TGTGCCAGCAGTTCGGGGGCTAGCGGGGGCCAACACTTC.

This clonotype came up many times. CDR3 protein: CASSPTGLANEQFF. The CDR3, as DNA: TGTGCCAGCAGCCCCACGGGACTAGCGAATGAGCAGTTCTTC. The genes are TRBV7-2 and TRBJ2-1; the match to TRBD2 covers 10 bases. With V trimmed by 5 bases and J by 7 bases, 5 bases remained unmatched. CDR3 size: 14 residues. Germline CDR1 is SGHTA and CDR2 is FQGNSA.

This clonotype was counted at least ten times. V is TRBV7-2 and J is TRBJ2-1; D gene ambiguous. Trimming removed 5 bases from V and 6 bases from J, with 17 bases in between. Per germline, CDR1 SGHTA and CDR2 FQGNSA. There are 15 residues in the CDR3. This CDR3 reads CASSPSGAVINEQFF. The CDR3 region has the DNA TGTGCCAGCAGCCCCTCTGGAGCAGTTATCAATGAGCAGTTCTTC.

The chain has TRBV12-3 or TRBV12-4 and TRBJ2-3; 11 bases line up with TRBD1. The CDR3 covers 15 residues. The junction had 3 bases not matched to a gene; V was cut back by 6 bases and J by 1 base. CDR3 DNA: TGTGCCAGCAGAGGGACAGGGGGGGGCACAGATACGCAGTATTTT. Translated, it gives CASRGTGGGTDTQYF.